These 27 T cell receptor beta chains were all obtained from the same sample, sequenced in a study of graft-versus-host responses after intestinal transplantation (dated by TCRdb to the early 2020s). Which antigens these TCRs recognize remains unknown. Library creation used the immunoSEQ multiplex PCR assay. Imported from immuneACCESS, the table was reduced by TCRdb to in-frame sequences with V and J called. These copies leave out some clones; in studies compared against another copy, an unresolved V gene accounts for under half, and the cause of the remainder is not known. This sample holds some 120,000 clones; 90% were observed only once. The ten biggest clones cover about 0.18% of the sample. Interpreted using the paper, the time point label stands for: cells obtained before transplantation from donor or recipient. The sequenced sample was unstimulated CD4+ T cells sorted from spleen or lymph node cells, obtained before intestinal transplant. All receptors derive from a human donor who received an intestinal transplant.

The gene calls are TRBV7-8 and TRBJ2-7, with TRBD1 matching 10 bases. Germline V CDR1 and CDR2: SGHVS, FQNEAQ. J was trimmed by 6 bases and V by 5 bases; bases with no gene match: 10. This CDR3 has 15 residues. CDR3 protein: CASSLGQGQGLEQYF. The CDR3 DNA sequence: TGTGCCAGCAGCCTCGGGCAGGGACAGGGGCTCGAGCAGTACTTC.

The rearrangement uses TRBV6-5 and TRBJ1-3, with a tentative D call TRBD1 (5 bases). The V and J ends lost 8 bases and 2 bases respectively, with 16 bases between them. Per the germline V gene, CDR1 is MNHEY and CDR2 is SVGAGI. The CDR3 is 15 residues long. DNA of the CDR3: TGTGCCAGCCAACGGGGGGACGGAACTGGAAACACCATATATTTT. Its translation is CASQRGDGTGNTIYF.

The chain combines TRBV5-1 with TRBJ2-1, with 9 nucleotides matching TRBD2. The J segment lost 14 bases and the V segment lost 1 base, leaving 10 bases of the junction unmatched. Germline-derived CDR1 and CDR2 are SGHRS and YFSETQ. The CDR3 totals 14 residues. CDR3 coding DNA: TGCGCCAGCAGCTTGTATGGACTAGCGAGAGCCGAGTTCTTC. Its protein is CASSLYGLARAEFF.

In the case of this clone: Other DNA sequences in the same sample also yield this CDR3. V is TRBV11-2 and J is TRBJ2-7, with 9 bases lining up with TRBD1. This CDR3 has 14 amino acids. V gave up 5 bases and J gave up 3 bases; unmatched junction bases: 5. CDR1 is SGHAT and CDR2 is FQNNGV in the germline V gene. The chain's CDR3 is CASSGGTGSYEQYF. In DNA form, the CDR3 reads TGTGCCAGCAGCGGGGGGACAGGGAGCTACGAGCAGTACTTC. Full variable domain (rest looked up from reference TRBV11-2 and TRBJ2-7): EAGVAQSPRYKIIEKRQSVAFWCNPISGHATLYWYQQILGQGPKLLIQFQNNGVVDDSQLPKDRFSAERLKGVDSTLKIQPAKLEDSAVYLCASSGGTGSYEQYFGPGTRLTVT.

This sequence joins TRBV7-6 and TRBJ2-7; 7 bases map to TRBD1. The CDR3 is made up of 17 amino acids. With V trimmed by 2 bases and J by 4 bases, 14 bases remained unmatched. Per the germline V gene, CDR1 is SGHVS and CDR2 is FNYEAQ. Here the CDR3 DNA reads TGTGCCAGCAGCTTATTAAACCCGGAGGCAGGGGGATACGAGCAGTACTTC. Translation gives CASSLLNPEAGGYEQYF.

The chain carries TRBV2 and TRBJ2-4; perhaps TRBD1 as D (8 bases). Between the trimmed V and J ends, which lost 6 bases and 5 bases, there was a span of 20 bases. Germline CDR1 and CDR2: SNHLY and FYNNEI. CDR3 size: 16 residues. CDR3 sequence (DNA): TGTGCCAGCAGAACCCCAACAGGGGGAGGGGAAAACATTCAGTACTTC. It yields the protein CASRTPTGGGENIQYF.

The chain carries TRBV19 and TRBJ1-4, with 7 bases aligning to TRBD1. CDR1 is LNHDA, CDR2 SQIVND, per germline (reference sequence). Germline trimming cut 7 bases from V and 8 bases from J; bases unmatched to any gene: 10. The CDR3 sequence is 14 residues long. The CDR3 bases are TGTGCCAGTATTCGCGACAGGACAGGAGAAAAACTGTTTTTT. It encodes CASIRDRTGEKLFF.

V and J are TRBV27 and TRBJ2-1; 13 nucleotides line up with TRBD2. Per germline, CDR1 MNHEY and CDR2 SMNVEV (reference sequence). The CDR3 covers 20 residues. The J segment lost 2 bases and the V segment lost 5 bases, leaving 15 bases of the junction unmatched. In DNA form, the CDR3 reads TGTGCCAGCAGTCCAGCACCGGGACTAGCGGGAACTCGGCCCTACAATGAGCAGTTCTTC. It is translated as CASSPAPGLAGTRPYNEQFF.

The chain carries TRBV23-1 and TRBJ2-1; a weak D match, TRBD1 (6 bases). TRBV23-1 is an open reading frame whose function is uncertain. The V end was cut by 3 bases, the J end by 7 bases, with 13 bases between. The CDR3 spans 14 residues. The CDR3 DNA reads TGCGCCAGCAGTCAGTACAGGGTACGTAATGAGCAGTTCTTC. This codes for CASSQYRVRNEQFF.

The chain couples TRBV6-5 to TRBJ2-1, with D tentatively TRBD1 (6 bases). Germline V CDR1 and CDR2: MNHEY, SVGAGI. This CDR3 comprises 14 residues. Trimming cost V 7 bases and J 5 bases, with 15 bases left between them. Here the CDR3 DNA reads TGTGCCAGCACAAATGGGGGCCCCAACAATGAGCAGTTCTTC. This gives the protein CASTNGGPNNEQFF.

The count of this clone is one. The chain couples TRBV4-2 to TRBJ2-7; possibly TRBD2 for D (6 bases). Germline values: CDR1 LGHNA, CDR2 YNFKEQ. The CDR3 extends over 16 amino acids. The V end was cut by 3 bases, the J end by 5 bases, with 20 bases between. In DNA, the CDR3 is TGTGCCAGCAGCCACATTGGTCGGGGGACTTTGGACGAGCAGTACTTC. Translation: CASSHIGRGTLDEQYF.

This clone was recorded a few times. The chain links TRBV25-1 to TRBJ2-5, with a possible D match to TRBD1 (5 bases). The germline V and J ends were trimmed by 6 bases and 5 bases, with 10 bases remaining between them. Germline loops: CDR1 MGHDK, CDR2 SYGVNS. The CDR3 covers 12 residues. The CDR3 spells CASSRVRETQYF. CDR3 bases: TGTGCCAGCAGCAGGGTTCGGGAGACCCAGTACTTC. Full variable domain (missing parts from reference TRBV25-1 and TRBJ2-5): EADIYQTPRYLVIGTGKKITLECSQTMGHDKMYWYQQDPGMELHLIHYSYGVNSTEKGDLSSESTVSRIRTEHFPLTLESARPSHTSQYLCASSRVRETQYFGPGTRLLVL.

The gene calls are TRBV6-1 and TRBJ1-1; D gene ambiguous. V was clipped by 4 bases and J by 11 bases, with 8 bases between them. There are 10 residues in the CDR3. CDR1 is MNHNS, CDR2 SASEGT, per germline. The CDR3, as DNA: TGTGCCAGCAGTGTAAGGACTGCTTTCTTT. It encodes CASSVRTAFF.

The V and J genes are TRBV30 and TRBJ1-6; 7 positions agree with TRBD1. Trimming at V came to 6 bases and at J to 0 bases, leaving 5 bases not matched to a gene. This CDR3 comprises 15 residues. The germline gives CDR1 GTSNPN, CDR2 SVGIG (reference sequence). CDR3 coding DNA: TGTGCCTGTTCACAGGGGAGCTCCTATAATTCACCCCTCCACTTT. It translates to CACSQGSSYNSPLHF.

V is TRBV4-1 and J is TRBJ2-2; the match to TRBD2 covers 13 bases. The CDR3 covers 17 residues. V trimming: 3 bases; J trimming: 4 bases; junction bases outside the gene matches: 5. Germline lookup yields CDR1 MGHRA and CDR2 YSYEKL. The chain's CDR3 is CASSHYTSGRGTGELFF. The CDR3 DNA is TGCGCCAGCAGCCATTACACTAGCGGGAGGGGCACCGGGGAGCTGTTTTTT.

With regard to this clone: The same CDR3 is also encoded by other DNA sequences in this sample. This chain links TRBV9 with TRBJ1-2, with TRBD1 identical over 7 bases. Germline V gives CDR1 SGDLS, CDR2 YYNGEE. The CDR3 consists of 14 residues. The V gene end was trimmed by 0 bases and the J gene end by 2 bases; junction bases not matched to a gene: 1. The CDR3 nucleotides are TGTGCCAGCAGCGTAGGGACAGGCAACTATGGCTACACCTTC. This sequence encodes CASSVGTGNYGYTF.

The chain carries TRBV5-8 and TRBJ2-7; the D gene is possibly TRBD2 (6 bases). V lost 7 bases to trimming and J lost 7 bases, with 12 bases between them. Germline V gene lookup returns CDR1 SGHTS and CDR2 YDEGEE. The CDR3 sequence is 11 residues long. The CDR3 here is CASRGYGEQYF. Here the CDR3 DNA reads TGTGCCAGCCGGGGGTACGGGGAGCAGTACTTC. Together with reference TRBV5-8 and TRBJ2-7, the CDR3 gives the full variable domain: EAGVTQSPTHLIKTRGQQATLRCSPISGHTSVYWYQQALGLGLQFLLWYDEGEERNRGNFPPRFSGRQFPNYSSELNVNALELEDSALYLCASRGYGEQYFGPGTRLTVT.

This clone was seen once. CDR3 sequence: CASSPRAGVRYNEQFF. The CDR3 region has the DNA TGTGCCAGTAGTCCTAGAGCGGGAGTGAGGTACAATGAGCAGTTCTTC. This sequence joins TRBV19 and TRBJ2-1; TRBD2 matches 8 bases. J gave up 4 bases and V 5 bases, and 10 bases lay outside the gene matches. Per germline, CDR1 LNHDA and CDR2 SQIVND (reference sequence). The CDR3 consists of 16 residues.

The CDR3 protein is CASSWDRGNTGELFF. The CDR3 region has the DNA TGTGCCAGCAGTTGGGACAGGGGGAACACCGGGGAGCTGTTTTTT. The J gene is TRBJ2-2, the V gene TRBV2; TRBD1 matches at 10 bases. The ends lost 5 bases at V and 1 base at J; junction bases unmatched: 1. Germline CDR1 is SNHLY and CDR2 is FYNNEI. This CDR3 spans 15 amino acids.

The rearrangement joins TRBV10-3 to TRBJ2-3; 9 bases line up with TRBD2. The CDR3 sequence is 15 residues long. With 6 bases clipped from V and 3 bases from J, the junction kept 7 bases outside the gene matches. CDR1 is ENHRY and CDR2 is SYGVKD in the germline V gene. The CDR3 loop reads CAIREAGGQTDTQYF. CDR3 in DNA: TGTGCCATCAGGGAAGCGGGGGGACAAACAGATACGCAGTATTTT.

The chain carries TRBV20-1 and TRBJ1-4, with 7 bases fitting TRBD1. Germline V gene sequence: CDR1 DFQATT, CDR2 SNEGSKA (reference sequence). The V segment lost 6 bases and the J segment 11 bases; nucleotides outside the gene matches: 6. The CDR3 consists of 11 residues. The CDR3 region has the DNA TGCAGTGCGGGTACAGGGGTGAAACTGTTTTTT. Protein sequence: CSAGTGVKLFF.

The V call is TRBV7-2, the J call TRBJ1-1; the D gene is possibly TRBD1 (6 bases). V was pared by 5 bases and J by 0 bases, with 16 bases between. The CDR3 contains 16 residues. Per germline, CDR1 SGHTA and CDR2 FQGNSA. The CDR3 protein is CASSPFRWTVNTEAFF. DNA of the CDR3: TGTGCCAGCAGCCCTTTCAGGTGGACAGTGAACACTGAAGCTTTCTTT.

CDR3 DNA sequence: TGCGCCAGCAGCTTCATAACGGGAGCGTCCTACAATGAGCAGTTCTTC. This encodes CASSFITGASYNEQFF. The rearrangement links TRBV5-1 to TRBJ2-1; D may be TRBD2 (6 bases). The CDR3 is 16 residues long. Germline loops: CDR1 SGHRS, CDR2 YFSETQ. V lost 2 bases to trimming and J lost 1 base, with 13 bases between them.

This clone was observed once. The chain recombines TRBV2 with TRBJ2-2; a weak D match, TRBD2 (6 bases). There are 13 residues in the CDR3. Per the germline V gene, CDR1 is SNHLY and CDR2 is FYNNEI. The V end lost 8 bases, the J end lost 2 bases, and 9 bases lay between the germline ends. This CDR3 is CASAGPNTGELFF. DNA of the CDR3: TGTGCCAGCGCGGGACCTAACACCGGGGAGCTGTTTTTT.

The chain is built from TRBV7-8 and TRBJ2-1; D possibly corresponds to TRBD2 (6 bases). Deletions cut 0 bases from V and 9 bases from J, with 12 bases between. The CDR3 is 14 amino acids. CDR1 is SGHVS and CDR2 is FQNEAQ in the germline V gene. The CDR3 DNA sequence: TGTGCCAGCAGCTTAGCGGGAGGATTTATTGAGCAGTTCTTC. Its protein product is CASSLAGGFIEQFF.

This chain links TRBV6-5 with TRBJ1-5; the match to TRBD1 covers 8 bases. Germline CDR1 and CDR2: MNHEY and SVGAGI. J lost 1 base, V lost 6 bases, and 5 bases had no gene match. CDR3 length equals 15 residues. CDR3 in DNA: TGTGCCAGCAGAGTCGACAGGGGCAGCAATCAGCCCCAGCATTTT. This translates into CASRVDRGSNQPQHF.

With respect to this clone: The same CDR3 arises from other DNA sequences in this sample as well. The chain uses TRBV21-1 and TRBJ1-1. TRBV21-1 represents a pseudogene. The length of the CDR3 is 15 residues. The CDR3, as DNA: TGTGCCAGCAGCAAGGGACGGGAGTCGAACACTGAAGCTTTCTTT. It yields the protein CASSKGRESNTEAFF.